Shown below are 14 T cell receptor beta chains from a single sample sequenced in a study of cytomegalovirus exposure and HLA in healthy donors (dated by TCRdb to about 2017). Preparation of the library involved the immunoSEQ multiplex PCR assay. For the multiplex PCR, a mixture combining 60 forward primers for TCR Vbeta segments and 13 reverse primers for TCR Jbeta segments was used. Held by TCRdb, this immuneACCESS table contains in-frame sequences only and omits some clones. Under half of the omission traces to an unresolved V gene where checked; the cause of the rest is unknown. The sample table shows under 150,000 clones, and roughly 82% are seen once. The ten largest clones represent roughly 1.2% of the sample. The sample was PBMCs. These receptors all stem from a boy aged 10-17 years in good health and CMV-seronegative.

DNA for the CDR3: TGTGCCAGCAGCTTGGCTTTAGAGTCTTTCGCAGATACGCAGTATTTT. It specifies CASSLALESFADTQYF. This sequence joins TRBV5-6 and TRBJ2-3; D ambiguous. This CDR3 has 16 residues. Deletions cut 0 bases from V and 4 bases from J, with 15 bases between. The germline gives CDR1 SGHDT, CDR2 YYEEEE.

The rearrangement uses TRBV4-1 and TRBJ2-1, with D perhaps matching TRBD1 (5 bases). CDR1 is MGHRA, CDR2 YSYEKL, per germline. The CDR3 is 14 residues long. The V end was cut by 0 bases, the J end by 8 bases, with 11 bases between. CDR3 DNA: TGCGCCAGCAGCCAAGAAACAGGTCACGATGAGCAGTTCTTC. Protein sequence: CASSQETGHDEQFF.

In nucleotides, the CDR3 is TGTGCCAGCAGTTATGAGGCGGGAGCAGCCTACAATGAGCAGTTCTTC. Amino acid sequence: CASSYEAGAAYNEQFF. The genes are TRBV6-5 and TRBJ2-1; 7 nucleotides line up with TRBD2. V gave up 3 bases and J gave up 2 bases; unmatched junction bases: 7. This CDR3 comprises 16 residues. Germline CDR1 and CDR2: MNHEY and SVGAGI.

The chain links TRBV6-1 to TRBJ2-4; D remains ambiguous. The CDR3 sequence is 10 residues long. The V and J ends lost 4 bases and 14 bases respectively, with 9 bases between them. CDR1 is MNHNS, CDR2 SASEGT, per germline. Here the CDR3 reads CASSGIEKYF. The CDR3 region has the DNA TGTGCCAGCAGTGGCATAGAGAAGTACTTC.

V usage is TRBV2 and J usage is TRBJ2-7, with D possibly matching TRBD2 (5 bases). The CDR3 totals 12 residues. V was pared by 4 bases and J by 3 bases, with 7 bases between. From germline, CDR1 is SNHLY and CDR2 FYNNEI. The CDR3 bases are TGTGCCAGCAGTGCCGGGGACTACGAGCAGTACTTC. This sequence encodes CASSAGDYEQYF.

J is TRBJ2-3 and V is TRBV5-1; D may be TRBD2 (6 bases). The CDR3 contains 13 residues. Deletions cut 4 bases from V and 6 bases from J, with 12 bases between. Looked up from germline, CDR1 is SGHRS and CDR2 is YFSETQ. CDR3 nucleotides: TGCGCCAGCAGCGTCGGGGGAGCGGATACGCAGTATTTT. Its translation is CASSVGGADTQYF.

This clone turned up a few times. The chain uses TRBV2 and TRBJ1-1; D is unresolved. V lost 10 bases and J 1 base, leaving 13 bases between the germline ends. Germline CDR1 reads SNHLY; CDR2 reads FYNNEI. The CDR3 is 13 amino acids. CDR3 nucleotide sequence: TGTGCCATGTCCCAACTATCGAACACTGAAGCTTTCTTT. Amino acids: CAMSQLSNTEAFF.

The gene calls are TRBV6-1 and TRBJ2-3, with 9 nucleotides matching TRBD2. This CDR3 has 15 residues. V lost 7 bases, J lost 6 bases, and 11 bases stayed unmatched. Germline V gene lookup returns CDR1 MNHNS and CDR2 SASEGT. CDR3 bases: TGTGCCAGCATAGCGGGGGAGGGCCTACTTGATACGCAGTATTTT. Residues: CASIAGEGLLDTQYF.

This rearrangement joins TRBV27 to TRBJ2-3; D possibly corresponds to TRBD2 (7 bases). The germline V gene has CDR1 MNHEY and CDR2 SMNVEV (reference sequence). V was cut by 4 bases and J by 0 bases, with 20 bases left in between. This CDR3 is built from 18 residues. The CDR3 protein is CASSSGWGLAASTDTQYF. The CDR3 bases are TGTGCCAGCAGTTCCGGATGGGGGCTAGCGGCTAGCACAGATACGCAGTATTTT.

Turning to this clone: The same CDR3 can be traced to other DNA sequences in this sample. J is TRBJ2-7 and V is TRBV4-1; the match to TRBD1 covers 7 bases. Looked up from germline, CDR1 is MGHRA and CDR2 is YSYEKL. This CDR3 is 15 amino acids long. With 3 bases clipped from V and 1 base from J, the junction kept 6 bases outside the gene matches. In DNA form, the CDR3 reads TGCGCCAGCAGCCAGGTCCCAGGGGGATCCTACGAGCAGTACTTC. Translating it yields CASSQVPGGSYEQYF.

The gene calls are TRBV10-3 and TRBJ1-1; D is uncertain. The ends were cut back, 2 bases at V and 10 bases at J, with 14 bases in the middle. CDR3 size: 13 residues. Germline V gives CDR1 ENHRY, CDR2 SYGVKD. The CDR3 protein is CAISEEEFYRAFF. In nucleotides, the CDR3 is TGTGCCATCAGTGAGGAGGAGTTTTATAGAGCTTTCTTT.

V usage is TRBV4-1 and J usage is TRBJ2-7; possible D gene TRBD2, 5 bases. Germline V gene lookup returns CDR1 MGHRA and CDR2 YSYEKL. The ends were cut back, 4 bases at V and 2 bases at J, with 12 bases in the middle. CDR3 length: 14 amino acids. The CDR3 DNA follows: TGCGCCAGCAGCCCTAGCCCGGGTACCTACGAGCAGTACTTC. Its translation: CASSPSPGTYEQYF.

The V gene is TRBV20-1, the J gene TRBJ2-1; D is unresolved. Trimming removed 5 bases from V and 7 bases from J, with 9 bases in between. From germline, CDR1 is DFQATT and CDR2 SNEGSKA (reference sequence). The CDR3 is 11 amino acids. CDR3 DNA sequence: TGCAGTGCTGGCTGGTTGAATGAGCAGTTCTTC. Translation gives CSAGWLNEQFF.

The chain is built from TRBV5-6 and TRBJ2-7, with D uncertain. The germline V gene encodes CDR1 SGHDT and CDR2 YYEEEE. The ends were cut back, 4 bases at V and 2 bases at J, with 16 bases in the middle. This CDR3 is built from 15 residues. CDR3 in amino acids: CASSQLVGTAYEQYF. CDR3 bases: TGTGCCAGCAGCCAACTCGTGGGCACAGCCTACGAGCAGTACTTC.